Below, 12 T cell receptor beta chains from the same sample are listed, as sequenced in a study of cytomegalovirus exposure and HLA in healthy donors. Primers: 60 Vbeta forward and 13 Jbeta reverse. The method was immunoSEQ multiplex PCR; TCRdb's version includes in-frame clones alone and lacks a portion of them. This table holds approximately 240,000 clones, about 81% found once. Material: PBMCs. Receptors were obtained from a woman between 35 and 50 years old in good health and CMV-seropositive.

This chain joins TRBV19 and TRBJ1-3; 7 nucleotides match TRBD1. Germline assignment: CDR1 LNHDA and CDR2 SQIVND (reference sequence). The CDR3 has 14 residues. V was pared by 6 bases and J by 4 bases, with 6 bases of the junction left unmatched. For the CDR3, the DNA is TGTGCCAGTAGAACAGGGGTTCGGGGAAACACCATATATTTT. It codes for CASRTGVRGNTIYF.

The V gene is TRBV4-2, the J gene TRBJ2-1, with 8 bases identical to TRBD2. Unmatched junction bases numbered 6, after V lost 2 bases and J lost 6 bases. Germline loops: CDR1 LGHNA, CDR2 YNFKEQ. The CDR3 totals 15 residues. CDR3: CASSQSSGRLNEQFF. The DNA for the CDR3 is TGTGCCAGCAGCCAATCTAGCGGGCGACTCAATGAGCAGTTCTTC.

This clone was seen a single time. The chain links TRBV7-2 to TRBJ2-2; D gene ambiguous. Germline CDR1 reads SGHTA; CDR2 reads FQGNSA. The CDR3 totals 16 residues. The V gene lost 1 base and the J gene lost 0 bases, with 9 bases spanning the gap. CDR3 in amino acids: CASSLEPVANTGELFF. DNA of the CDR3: TGTGCCAGCAGCTTAGAACCAGTCGCGAACACCGGGGAGCTGTTTTTT.

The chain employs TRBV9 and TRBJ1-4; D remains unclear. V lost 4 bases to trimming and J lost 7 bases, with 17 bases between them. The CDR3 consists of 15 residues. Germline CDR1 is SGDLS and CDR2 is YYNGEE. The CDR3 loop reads CASSPSGGMSEKLFF. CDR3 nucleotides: TGTGCCAGCAGCCCAAGCGGTGGGATGAGTGAAAAACTGTTTTTT.

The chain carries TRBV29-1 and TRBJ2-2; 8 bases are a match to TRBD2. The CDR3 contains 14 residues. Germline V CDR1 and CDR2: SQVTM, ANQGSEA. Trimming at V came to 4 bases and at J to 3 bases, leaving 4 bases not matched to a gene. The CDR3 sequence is CSVGTSGYTGELFF. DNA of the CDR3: TGCAGCGTTGGCACTAGCGGTTACACCGGGGAGCTGTTTTTT.

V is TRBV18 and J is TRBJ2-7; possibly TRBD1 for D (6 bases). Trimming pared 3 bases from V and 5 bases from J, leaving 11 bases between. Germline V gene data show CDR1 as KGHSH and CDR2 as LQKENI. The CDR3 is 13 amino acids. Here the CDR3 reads CASSPGQSDEQYF. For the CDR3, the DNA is TGTGCCAGCTCACCCGGACAGTCGGACGAGCAGTACTTC.

This CDR3 reads CASSSSGGNTEAFF. For the CDR3, the DNA is TGTGCCAGCAGCAGTTCGGGGGGGAACACTGAAGCTTTCTTT. The chain carries TRBV11-3 and TRBJ1-1; TRBD1 is a possible D gene (5 bases). Trimming removed 5 bases at V and 1 base at J, with 11 bases between. Germline loops: CDR1 SGHNT, CDR2 YENEEA. CDR3 length: 14 residues.

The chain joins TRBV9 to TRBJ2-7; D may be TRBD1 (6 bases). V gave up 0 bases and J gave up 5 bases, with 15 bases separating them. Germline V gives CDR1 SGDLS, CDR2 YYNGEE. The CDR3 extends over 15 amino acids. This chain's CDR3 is CASSVGDTLRDEQYF. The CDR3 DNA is TGTGCCAGCAGCGTAGGGGACACCCTTCGCGACGAGCAGTACTTC.

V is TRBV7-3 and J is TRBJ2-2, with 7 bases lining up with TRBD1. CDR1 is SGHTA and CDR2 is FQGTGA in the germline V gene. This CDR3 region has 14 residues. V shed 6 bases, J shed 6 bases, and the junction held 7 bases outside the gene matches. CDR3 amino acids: CASRETGLAGELFF. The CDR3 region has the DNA TGTGCCAGCAGAGAGACAGGGCTTGCCGGGGAGCTGTTTTTT.

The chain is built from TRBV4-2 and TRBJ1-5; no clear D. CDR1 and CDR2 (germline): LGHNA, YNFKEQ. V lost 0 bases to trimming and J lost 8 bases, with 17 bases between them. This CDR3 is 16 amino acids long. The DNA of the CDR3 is TGTGCCAGCAGCCAAGATTTTCGAGGGAGCCTAGAGCCCCAGCATTTT. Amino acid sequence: CASSQDFRGSLEPQHF.

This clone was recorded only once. The CDR3 DNA sequence: TGTGCCAGCAGCCAAGGGCCCGGGGCAGGGGTAGCTTTCTTT. It codes for CASSQGPGAGVAFF. The rearrangement joins TRBV14 to TRBJ1-1; possibly TRBD1 for D (6 bases). Germline V gene lookup returns CDR1 SGHDN and CDR2 FVKESK. This CDR3 spans 14 amino acids. Trimming cost V 1 base and J 10 bases, with 16 bases left between them.

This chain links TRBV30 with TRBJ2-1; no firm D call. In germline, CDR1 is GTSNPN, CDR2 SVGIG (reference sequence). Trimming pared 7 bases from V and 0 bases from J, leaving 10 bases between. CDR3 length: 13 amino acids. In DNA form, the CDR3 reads TGTGCCTTACGACTGCTCTCCTACAATGAGCAGTTCTTC. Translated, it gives CALRLLSYNEQFF.